The present entry profiles one TCR beta chain with its context. Losses at the gene ends were 3 bases for V and 4 bases for J; bases not matched to a gene: 6. Germline V lookup: CDR1 SGHTA, CDR2 FQGNSA. The CDR3 sequence is 15 residues long. The data stem from a study of blood T cell repertoires in COVID-19. Method: immunoSEQ multiplex PCR; TCRdb's copy keeps in-frame clones and lacks some. The table includes about 260,000 clones, around 90% detected once. The sample taken for sequencing was PBMCs or T cells enriched from blood (not recorded which). This sequence joins TRBV7-2 and TRBJ1-1; 9 bases align to TRBD1. The source of this sequence is a woman between 45 and 60 years old who had recovered from COVID-19. CDR3 residues: CASSFETGGITEAFF. The CDR3 DNA follows: TGTGCCAGCAGCTTCGAGACAGGGGGTATCACTGAAGCTTTCTTT.